This entry is about one T cell receptor beta chain. No antigen is known for it. The data derive from a study of monozygotic twins with inflammatory bowel disease (dated by TCRdb to about 2019). Regarding the study in general: The full study comprised 28 monozygotic twin pairs: nine German pairs (four IBD-concordant, five IBD-discordant) and 19 IBD-discordant Danish pairs. Disease-associated traits were sought mainly through comparisons between IBD patients and their genetically identical healthy co-twins within discordant pairs. Each individual had, on average, about 151 000 unique TCRalpha sequences and 181 000 unique TCRbeta sequences available for analysis. Results and caveats for the whole study, not just this receptor: Repertoire similarity did not differ between concordant and discordant twins, possibly due to limited statistical power. Compared with healthy twins, IBD patients had fewer clonotypes in common with other individuals, a difference most pronounced in patients showing signs of disease activity. The results gave no support for a single strong signal or clonotype linked to IBD. Distinction between different T cell subtypes could not be achieved in the analysis. Background noise and inter-individual variability may have been introduced into the repertoires by the differing immunosuppressive treatments among patients. IBD patients had lower TCRbeta repertoire diversity, measured by the inverse Simpson index, than their healthy co-twins.

From each donor, an approximately 2.7 ml peripheral blood sample was collected into PAXgene tubes and kept at -80 degrees C. Without T cell sorting, total RNA was isolated from whole blood using the PAXgene blood miRNA kit on an automated QIAcube. Peripheral blood from monozygotic twin pairs concordant or discordant for inflammatory bowel disease was subjected to deep TCRalpha and TCRbeta repertoire profiling with unique molecular barcoding. Smoking habits were recorded for all twin pairs, and individuals were classified as current, former or never smokers. Spanning cysteine to phenylalanine, the CDR3 consists of 13 amino acids. The entry carries no DNA sequence. Via the germline V gene, CDR1 is LGHNT and CDR2 FRNRAP. Library construction relied on 5' RACE. Each TCR library was prepared from about 3.5 ug of total RNA. For each sample, cDNA synthesis was carried out in eight separate reactions using SMARTScribe reverse transcriptase. During cDNA synthesis, template switching introduced unique molecular identifiers that contained a 6-nucleotide sample barcode. TCRalpha and TCRbeta cDNA was amplified in two nested PCRs of 16 and 9 cycles, and bead purification was carried out after each PCR. Before amplification, the cDNA was treated with uracil DNA-glycosylase and purified using the QIAquick PCR purification kit. In the second PCR, Illumina TruSeq-compatible adapters and sample-specific barcodes were added. TapeStation and Qubit were used to check library quality and concentration, and 4.5 to 6.5 ng of each library was pooled. Pooled libraries were sequenced on an Illumina HiSeq2500 single-index Rapid Run with 2 x 100 bp reads and custom sequencing primers. Turning to the authors' computational methods: MiGEC version 1.2.6 was used for UMI-based consensus assembly to correct PCR and sequencing errors. MiXCR version 2.1.1 handled V(D)J alignment, clonotype assembly and CDR3 extraction. To normalise gene usage, clonotype sharing and MAIT/NKT TCR abundance, the analysis used the top 1000, 10 000 and 20 000 clonotypes per sample. After downsampling to 27 000 UMIs, diversity was calculated as the inverse Simpson index using the vegan R package. Statistical testing used paired Mann-Whitney U tests on the discordant twin pairs and applied Benjamini-Hochberg correction for multiple testing. TCRdb reanalyzed the reads, keeping one entry per CDR3 protein sequence and omitting DNA. It is TCRdb's table, rather than the study itself, that gives the V and J calls and clone size. The sample table holds some 450,000 distinct CDR3 sequences. About 2.6% of the sample belongs to the ten largest clones.

This receptor was taken from a human donor with ulcerative colitis or Crohn's disease, or a healthy co-twin of an affected twin (not recorded which). The V and J segments used are TRBV12-5 and TRBJ2-6. Sequencing was performed on blood. The CDR3 corresponds to CASVSSGANVLTF.